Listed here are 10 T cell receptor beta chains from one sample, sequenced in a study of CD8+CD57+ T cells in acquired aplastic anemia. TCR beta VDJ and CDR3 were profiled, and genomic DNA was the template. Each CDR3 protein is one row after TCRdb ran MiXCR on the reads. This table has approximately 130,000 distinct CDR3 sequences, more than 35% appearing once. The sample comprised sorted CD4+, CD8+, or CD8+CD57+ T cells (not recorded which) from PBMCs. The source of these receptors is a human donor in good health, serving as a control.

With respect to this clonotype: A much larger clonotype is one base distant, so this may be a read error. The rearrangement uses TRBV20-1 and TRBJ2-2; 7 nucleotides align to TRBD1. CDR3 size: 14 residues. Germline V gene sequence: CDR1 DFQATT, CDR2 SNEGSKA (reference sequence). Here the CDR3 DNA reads TGCTGTGCTAAGGGGGCAGCGACCACCGGGGAGCTGTTTTTT. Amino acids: CCAKGAATTGELFF.

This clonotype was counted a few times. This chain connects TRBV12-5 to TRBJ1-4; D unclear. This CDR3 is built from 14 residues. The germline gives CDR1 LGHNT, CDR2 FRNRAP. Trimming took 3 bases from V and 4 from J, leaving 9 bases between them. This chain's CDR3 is CASGFAPGNEKLFF. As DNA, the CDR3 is TGTGCTAGTGGTTTCGCACCGGGTAATGAAAAACTGTTTTTT.

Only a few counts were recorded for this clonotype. CDR3 sequence reads: CASGTAVGNYGYTF. CDR3 nucleotide sequence: TGTGCCAGCGGTACCGCGGTAGGGAACTATGGCTACACCTTC. The rearrangement uses TRBV28 and TRBJ1-2; D is unresolved. This CDR3 region has 14 residues. V dropped 8 bases and J dropped 2 bases, with 15 bases sitting between them. CDR1 is MDHEN and CDR2 is SYDVKM in the germline V gene.

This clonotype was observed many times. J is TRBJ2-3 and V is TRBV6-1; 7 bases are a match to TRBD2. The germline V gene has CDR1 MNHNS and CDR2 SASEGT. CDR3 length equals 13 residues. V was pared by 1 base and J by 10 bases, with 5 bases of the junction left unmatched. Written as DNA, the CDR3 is TGTGCCAGCAGTGAAGGGAGGAGCGGGGCGCAGTATTTT. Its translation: CASSEGRSGAQYF.

The chain's CDR3 is CAISALTRDRGREYEQYF. DNA for the CDR3: TGTGCCATCAGTGCTTTGACTCGGGACAGGGGGCGAGAGTACGAGCAGTACTTC. This sequence joins TRBV10-3 and TRBJ2-7; 12 bases map to TRBD1. The CDR3 sequence is 18 residues long. The J segment lost 4 bases and the V segment lost 4 bases, leaving 14 bases of the junction unmatched. CDR1 and CDR2 (germline): ENHRY, SYGVKD.

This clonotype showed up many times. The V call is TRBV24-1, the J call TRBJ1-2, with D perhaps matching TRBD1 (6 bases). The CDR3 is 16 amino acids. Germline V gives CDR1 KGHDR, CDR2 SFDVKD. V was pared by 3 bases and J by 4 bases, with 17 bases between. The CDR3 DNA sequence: TGTGCCACCAGTGATCCAAATCAGGGGTCCCGCTATGGCTACACCTTC. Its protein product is CATSDPNQGSRYGYTF.

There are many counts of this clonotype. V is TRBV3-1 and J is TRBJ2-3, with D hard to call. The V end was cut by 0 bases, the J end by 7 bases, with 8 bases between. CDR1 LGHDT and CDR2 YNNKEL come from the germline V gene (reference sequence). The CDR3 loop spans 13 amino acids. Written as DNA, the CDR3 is TGTGCCAGCAGCCAAGATATAGGTAATACGCAGTATTTT. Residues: CASSQDIGNTQYF.

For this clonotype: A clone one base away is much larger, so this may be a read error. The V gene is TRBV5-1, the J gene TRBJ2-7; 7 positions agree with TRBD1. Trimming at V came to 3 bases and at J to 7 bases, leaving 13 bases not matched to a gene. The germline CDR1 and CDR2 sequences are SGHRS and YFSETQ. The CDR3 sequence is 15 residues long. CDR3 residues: CASSSSDRARDEQYF. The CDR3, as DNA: TGCGCCAGCAGCTCAAGCGACAGGGCTAGGGATGAGCAGTACTTC.

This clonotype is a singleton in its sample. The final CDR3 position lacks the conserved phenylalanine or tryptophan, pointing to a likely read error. This CDR3 is CASSVGPQSGQYL. The CDR3 region has the DNA TGTGCCAGCAGCGTAGGCCCGCAGAGCGGGCAGTACCTC. The chain carries TRBV9 and TRBJ2-7, with D perhaps matching TRBD2 (5 bases). Germline V gene data show CDR1 as SGDLS and CDR2 as YYNGEE. V gave up 0 bases and J gave up 9 bases, with 13 bases separating them. The CDR3 loop spans 13 amino acids.

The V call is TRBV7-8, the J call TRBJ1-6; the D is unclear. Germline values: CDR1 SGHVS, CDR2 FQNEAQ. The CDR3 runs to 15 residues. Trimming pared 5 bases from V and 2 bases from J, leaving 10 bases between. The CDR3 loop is CASSPRRPYNSPLHF. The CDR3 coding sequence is TGTGCCAGCAGCCCCCGGCGGCCCTATAATTCACCCCTCCACTTT.